Listed below are T cell receptor beta chains from one sample, sequenced in a study of cytomegalovirus exposure and HLA in healthy donors. TCRdb's table, derived via immunoSEQ multiplex PCR, lists solely in-frame clones and lacks some. The listing records roughly 90,000 clones. The specimen was PBMCs. These receptors came from a man in his fifties in good health and CMV-seropositive. The CDR3 runs from the conserved cysteine through the conserved F or W. The D gene is left open where the match is weak.

v_call	j_call	d_call	cdr3_nt	cdr3_aa
TRBV13	TRBJ2-1	TRBD1	TGTGCCAGCAGCCAGGGACAGGGATTGTACAATGAGCAGTTCTTC	CASSQGQGLYNEQFF
TRBV12-5	TRBJ2-2	TRBD2	TGTGCTAGTGGTCCTAGCGGGAGGGTCGTCGGGGAGCTGTTTTTT	CASGPSGRVVGELFF
TRBV10-3	TRBJ2-7	.	TGTGCCATCAGAGATCCAGGGGCCTACGAGCAGTACTTC	CAIRDPGAYEQYF
TRBV7-8	TRBJ1-1	.	TGTGCCAGCAGCTTCCGGGAGCCAAAGACTGAAGCTTTCTTT	CASSFREPKTEAFF
TRBV28	TRBJ1-4	TRBD1	TGTGCCAGCAGTTACAGGGGATCTAATGAAAAACTGTTTTTT	CASSYRGSNEKLFF
TRBV5-1	TRBJ2-5	TRBD2	TGCGCCAGCAGCTTTAGCGGGGAAGAGACCCAGTACTTC	CASSFSGEETQYF
TRBV6-5	TRBJ1-1	.	TGTGCCAGCGACGGAGGGACTGAAGCTTTCTTT	CASDGGTEAFF
TRBV6-5	TRBJ2-4	TRBD1	TGTGCCAGCAGTAAAGGGGACAGGAAAAACATTCAGTACTTC	CASSKGDRKNIQYF
TRBV15	TRBJ1-5	TRBD1	TGTGCCACCAGCAGAGATCGGTGGGGGACAGGGGCCAGTCAGCCCCAGCATTTT	CATSRDRWGTGASQPQHF
TRBV5-1	TRBJ2-3	.	TGCGCCAGCAGCTTGGGGAACAGGGCAGATACGCAGTATTTT	CASSLGNRADTQYF
TRBV20-1	TRBJ2-1	TRBD2	TGCGGAAGCGGGAGGTACAATGAGCAGTTCTTC	CGSGRYNEQFF
TRBV7-8	TRBJ2-1	TRBD1	TGTGCCAGCAGCTCGCGGACAGGGGTCGGGTACAATGAGCAGTTCTTC	CASSSRTGVGYNEQFF
TRBV11-3	TRBJ2-2	.	TGTGCCAGCAGCCCGGGATTCGTTATCGGGGAGCTGTTTTTT	CASSPGFVIGELFF
TRBV7-3	TRBJ2-2	.	TGTGCCAGCAGCCGGATCGAGGCCTCGAACACCGGGGAGCTGTTTTTT	CASSRIEASNTGELFF
TRBV11-3	TRBJ2-3	.	TGTGCCAGCAGCGGGAGAAGGGAAGATACGCAGTATTTT	CASSGRREDTQYF
TRBV7-9	TRBJ2-1	.	TGTGCCAGCAGCTCCCAGAGGAGCTCCTACAATGAGCAGTTCTTC	CASSSQRSSYNEQFF
TRBV11-2	TRBJ1-4	.	TGTGCCAGCAGCTTTCAGGGTGTTAATGAAAAACTGTTTTTT	CASSFQGVNEKLFF
TRBV6-5	TRBJ2-1	.	TGTGCCAGCAGTCCCACTAGCTTACCCTACAATGAGCAGTTCTTC	CASSPTSLPYNEQFF
TRBV7-6	TRBJ1-1	.	TGTGCCAGCAGCTCTACAGGGTATGCTGAAGCTTTCTTT	CASSSTGYAEAFF
TRBV6-5	TRBJ1-2	TRBD1	TGTGCCAGCAGTCAAGACAGGGGCTATGGCTACACCTTC	CASSQDRGYGYTF
TRBV18	TRBJ1-2	.	TGTGCCAGCTCACCGCAGGGTGATGGCTACACCTTC	CASSPQGDGYTF
TRBV5-1	TRBJ1-2	.	TGCGCCAGCAGGTTACAGGGCTACTATGGCTACACCTTC	CASRLQGYYGYTF
TRBV7-6	TRBJ2-5	.	TGTGCCAGCAGCTTAGGACAGGCGAGTGGGGAGACCCAGTACTTC	CASSLGQASGETQYF
TRBV27	TRBJ1-6	.	TGTGCCAGCAGTTGGAGGACAGATAATTCACCCCTCCACTTT	CASSWRTDNSPLHF
TRBV30	TRBJ2-5	TRBD2	TGTGCCTGGAGTTCGGCCCGGACTAGCGGGGCTCAAGAGACCCAGTACTTC	CAWSSARTSGAQETQYF
TRBV7-9	TRBJ2-3	TRBD2	TGTGCCAGCAGCTCGATGAAGCGGGAGCTTGCAGATACGCAGTATTTT	CASSSMKRELADTQYF
TRBV19	TRBJ1-2	.	TGTGCCAGTAGTGAGGTCCCCTATGGCTACACCTTC	CASSEVPYGYTF
TRBV6-5	TRBJ2-3	.	TGTGCCAGCAGTTCGGGCCCAGCAGCGGGTACGCAGTATTTT	CASSSGPAAGTQYF
TRBV6-5	TRBJ2-3	.	TGTGCCAGCAGTAAGACAGGAAGCACAGATACGCAGTATTTT	CASSKTGSTDTQYF
TRBV5-1	TRBJ2-1	.	TGCGCCAGCAGCTTGACGAGTGGCGGGACGGACAATGAGCAGTTCTTC	CASSLTSGGTDNEQFF
TRBV7-2	TRBJ2-7	.	TGTGCCAGCAGCTTTACAGGTCCCGGCTACGAGCAGTACTTC	CASSFTGPGYEQYF
TRBV6-5	TRBJ2-1	TRBD2	TGTGCCAGCAGGATCGGACTAGCGGCCCTAGAGCAGTTCTTC	CASRIGLAALEQFF
TRBV28	TRBJ1-4	TRBD1	TGTGCCACCCATCAGGGACAGCTTAATGAAAAACTGTTTTTT	CATHQGQLNEKLFF
TRBV4-1	TRBJ2-2	TRBD1	TGCGCCAGCAGCCGGGGACAGTCGAGCACCGGGGAGCTGTTTTTT	CASSRGQSSTGELFF
TRBV29-1	TRBJ1-1	TRBD1	TGCAGCGTTGAAACAGGGGAAGGCACTGAAGCTTTCTTT	CSVETGEGTEAFF
TRBV19	TRBJ2-2	.	TGTGCCAGTAGTATAGTCCGGACCGGGGAGCTGTTTTTT	CASSIVRTGELFF
TRBV28	TRBJ1-1	TRBD1	TGTGCCAGCACCGCGCCGGGACAGGGGGCTGGAACTGAAGCTTTCTTT	CASTAPGQGAGTEAFF
TRBV5-1	TRBJ2-3	TRBD2	TGCGCCAGCAGCTTGGGACTAGCCACAGATACGCAGTATTTT	CASSLGLATDTQYF
TRBV19	TRBJ2-5	TRBD2	TGTGCCAGTAGTGCACCCCGCGGCGGGAGGGACCAAGAGACCCAGTACTTC	CASSAPRGGRDQETQYF
TRBV25-1	TRBJ1-2	.	TGTGCCAGCAGTGAATCCCCAGGGATTGATGGCTACACCTTC	CASSESPGIDGYTF
TRBV18	TRBJ2-3	TRBD1	TGTGCCAGCTCACTGGGACAGGTCACAGATACGCAGTATTTT	CASSLGQVTDTQYF
TRBV29-1	TRBJ1-1	.	TGCAGCGTTGAAAGGGGGGGGAGCACTGAAGCTTTCTTT	CSVERGGSTEAFF
TRBV9	TRBJ2-7	TRBD2	TGTGCCAGCAGCCCAGGACTAGCGGCCACCTACGAGCAGTACTTC	CASSPGLAATYEQYF
TRBV5-4	TRBJ1-2	.	TGTGCCAGCAGCTTGGCCGAAGGGGATGGCTACACCTTC	CASSLAEGDGYTF
TRBV7-2	TRBJ1-4	.	TGTGCCAGCAGCTTTCGGGGGAGCAGTGAAAAACTGTTTTTT	CASSFRGSSEKLFF
TRBV9	TRBJ2-3	.	TGTGCCAGCACCCAGTTTGGTCACAGAGTGGATACGCAGTATTTT	CASTQFGHRVDTQYF
TRBV10-3	TRBJ1-1	TRBD1	TGTGCCACAGGGGGCTTCACGAACACTGAAGCTTTCTTT	CATGGFTNTEAFF
TRBV7-9	TRBJ1-1	TRBD1	TGTGCCAGCAGCTTAGTTTTGACAGGGGAAGATGAAGCTTTCTTT	CASSLVLTGEDEAFF
TRBV7-9	TRBJ1-2	.	TGTGCCAGCAGCTGGAGCGGGGGACCTAACTATGGCTACACCTTC	CASSWSGGPNYGYTF
TRBV19	TRBJ1-3	.	TGTGCCAGTATGCCCCTCAGCTCTGGAAACACCATATATTTT	CASMPLSSGNTIYF
TRBV14	TRBJ1-2	.	TGTGCCAGCAGCAAAGACAGGCCCCTCAACTATGGCTACACCTTC	CASSKDRPLNYGYTF
TRBV6-6	TRBJ1-1	TRBD1	TGTGCCAGCAGTGTACAGGGGGCCGTGGCTTTCTTT	CASSVQGAVAFF
TRBV2	TRBJ1-2	.	TGTGCCAGCAGTGTAGTGGGGGGGCCGAGGGGCTACACCTTC	CASSVVGGPRGYTF
TRBV5-1	TRBJ2-4	TRBD2	TGCGCCAGCAGCATGGGACTAGCGGGGTTTGGGGCCAAAAACATTCAGTACTTC	CASSMGLAGFGAKNIQYF
TRBV18	TRBJ2-5	TRBD1	TGTGCCAGCTCCCCCAGACAGGGAGTATCGGAGACCCAGTACTTC	CASSPRQGVSETQYF
TRBV19	TRBJ2-2	.	TGTGCCAGTACCCAACCAGGGGCGAACACCGGGGAGCTGTTTTTT	CASTQPGANTGELFF
TRBV18	TRBJ2-5	TRBD2	TGTGCCAGCTCACAATACATTCTAGCGGGAGAGGAGACCCAGTACTTC	CASSQYILAGEETQYF